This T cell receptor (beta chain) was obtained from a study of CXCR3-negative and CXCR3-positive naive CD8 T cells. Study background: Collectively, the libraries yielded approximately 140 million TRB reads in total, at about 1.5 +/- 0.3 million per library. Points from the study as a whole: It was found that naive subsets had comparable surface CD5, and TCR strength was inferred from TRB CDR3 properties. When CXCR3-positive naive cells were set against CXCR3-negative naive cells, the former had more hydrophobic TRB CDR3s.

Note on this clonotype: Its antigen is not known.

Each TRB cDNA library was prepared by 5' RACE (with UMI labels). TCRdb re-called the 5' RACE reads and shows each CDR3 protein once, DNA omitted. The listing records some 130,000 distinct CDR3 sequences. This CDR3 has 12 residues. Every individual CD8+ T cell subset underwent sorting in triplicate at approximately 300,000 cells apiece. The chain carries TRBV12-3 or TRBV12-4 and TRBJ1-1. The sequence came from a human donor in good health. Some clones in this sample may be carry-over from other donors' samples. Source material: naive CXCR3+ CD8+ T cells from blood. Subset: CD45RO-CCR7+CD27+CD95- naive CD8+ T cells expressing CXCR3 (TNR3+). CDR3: CASSLRFTEAFF.